The 6 T cell receptor beta chains below all came from one sample that was sequenced in a study of human T cells and chemical hapten exposure. TCRdb called the RACE reads again in MiXCR, with one record for every CDR3 protein. The sample carries some 400,000 distinct CDR3 sequences, more than 4.5% recorded once. The time point was: pre-sensitization, week 0. Noted treatment: therapeutic diphenylcyclopropenone sensitization with weekly scalp DPC. The sample consisted of whole blood, taken in connection with sensitization to the hapten diphenylcyclopropenone (DPC). These receptors were taken from a woman in her forties or fifties with alopecia areata. Some clones in this sample may be carry-over from other donors' samples.

This clonotype was counted many times. The V and J genes are TRBV10-3 and TRBJ2-5; weak D call: TRBD1 (6 bases). Trimming cost V 0 bases and J 0 bases, with 14 bases left between them. Per the germline V gene, CDR1 is ENHRY and CDR2 is SYGVKD. The CDR3 has 17 residues. The CDR3 sequence is CAISESFTGFNQETQYF. The CDR3 DNA sequence: TGTGCCATCAGTGAGTCCTTTACAGGGTTTAACCAAGAGACCCAGTACTTC.

This clonotype was counted at least ten times. The V gene is TRBV5-1, the J gene TRBJ2-4; TRBD1 matches 10 bases. V shed 3 bases and J 1 base; nucleotides not matched to a gene: 1. CDR1 is SGHRS, CDR2 YFSETQ, per germline. The CDR3 is 15 amino acids. The CDR3 here is CASSWGQGAKNIQYF. DNA of the CDR3: TGCGCCAGCAGCTGGGGACAGGGGGCCAAAAACATTCAGTACTTC.

The sample holds a few counts of this clonotype. CDR3: CSARGRGGSTDTQYF. DNA of the CDR3: TGCAGTGCTAGAGGACGAGGAGGGAGCACAGATACGCAGTATTTT. V and J are TRBV20-1 and TRBJ2-3, with D perhaps TRBD2 (6 bases). There are 15 residues in the CDR3. In germline, CDR1 is DFQATT, CDR2 SNEGSKA (reference sequence). The germline V and J ends were trimmed by 1 base and 0 bases, with 11 bases remaining between them.

The V gene is TRBV20-1, the J gene TRBJ2-1; 11 nucleotides match TRBD2. The CDR3 is 15 residues long. Germline V CDR1 and CDR2: DFQATT, SNEGSKA (reference sequence). V lost 5 bases to trimming and J lost 7 bases; unmatched junction nucleotides: 10. The CDR3 DNA follows: TGCAGTGCTGAACTACTAGCGGGAGCTGGTAATGAGCAGTTCTTC. It yields the protein CSAELLAGAGNEQFF.

This clonotype was observed many times. The rearrangement joins TRBV20-1 to TRBJ2-3; D perhaps matches TRBD1 (6 bases). Germline values: CDR1 DFQATT, CDR2 SNEGSKA (reference sequence). The CDR3 loop spans 12 amino acids. The V end was cut by 6 bases, the J end by 5 bases, with 12 bases between. The CDR3 DNA reads TGCAGTGCCACATCAGGGGAAGATACGCAGTATTTT. It yields the protein CSATSGEDTQYF.

This clonotype was seen many times. The chain is built from TRBV7-6 and TRBJ2-7; TRBD1 is a possible D gene (6 bases). Trimming took off 5 bases at V and 0 bases at J, with 14 bases between the two ends. This CDR3 is 15 amino acids long. Germline CDR1 and CDR2: SGHVS and FNYEAQ. The CDR3 sequence: CASSASLDSSYEQYF. The CDR3 bases are TGTGCCAGCAGCGCGAGCTTGGACAGCTCCTACGAGCAGTACTTC.